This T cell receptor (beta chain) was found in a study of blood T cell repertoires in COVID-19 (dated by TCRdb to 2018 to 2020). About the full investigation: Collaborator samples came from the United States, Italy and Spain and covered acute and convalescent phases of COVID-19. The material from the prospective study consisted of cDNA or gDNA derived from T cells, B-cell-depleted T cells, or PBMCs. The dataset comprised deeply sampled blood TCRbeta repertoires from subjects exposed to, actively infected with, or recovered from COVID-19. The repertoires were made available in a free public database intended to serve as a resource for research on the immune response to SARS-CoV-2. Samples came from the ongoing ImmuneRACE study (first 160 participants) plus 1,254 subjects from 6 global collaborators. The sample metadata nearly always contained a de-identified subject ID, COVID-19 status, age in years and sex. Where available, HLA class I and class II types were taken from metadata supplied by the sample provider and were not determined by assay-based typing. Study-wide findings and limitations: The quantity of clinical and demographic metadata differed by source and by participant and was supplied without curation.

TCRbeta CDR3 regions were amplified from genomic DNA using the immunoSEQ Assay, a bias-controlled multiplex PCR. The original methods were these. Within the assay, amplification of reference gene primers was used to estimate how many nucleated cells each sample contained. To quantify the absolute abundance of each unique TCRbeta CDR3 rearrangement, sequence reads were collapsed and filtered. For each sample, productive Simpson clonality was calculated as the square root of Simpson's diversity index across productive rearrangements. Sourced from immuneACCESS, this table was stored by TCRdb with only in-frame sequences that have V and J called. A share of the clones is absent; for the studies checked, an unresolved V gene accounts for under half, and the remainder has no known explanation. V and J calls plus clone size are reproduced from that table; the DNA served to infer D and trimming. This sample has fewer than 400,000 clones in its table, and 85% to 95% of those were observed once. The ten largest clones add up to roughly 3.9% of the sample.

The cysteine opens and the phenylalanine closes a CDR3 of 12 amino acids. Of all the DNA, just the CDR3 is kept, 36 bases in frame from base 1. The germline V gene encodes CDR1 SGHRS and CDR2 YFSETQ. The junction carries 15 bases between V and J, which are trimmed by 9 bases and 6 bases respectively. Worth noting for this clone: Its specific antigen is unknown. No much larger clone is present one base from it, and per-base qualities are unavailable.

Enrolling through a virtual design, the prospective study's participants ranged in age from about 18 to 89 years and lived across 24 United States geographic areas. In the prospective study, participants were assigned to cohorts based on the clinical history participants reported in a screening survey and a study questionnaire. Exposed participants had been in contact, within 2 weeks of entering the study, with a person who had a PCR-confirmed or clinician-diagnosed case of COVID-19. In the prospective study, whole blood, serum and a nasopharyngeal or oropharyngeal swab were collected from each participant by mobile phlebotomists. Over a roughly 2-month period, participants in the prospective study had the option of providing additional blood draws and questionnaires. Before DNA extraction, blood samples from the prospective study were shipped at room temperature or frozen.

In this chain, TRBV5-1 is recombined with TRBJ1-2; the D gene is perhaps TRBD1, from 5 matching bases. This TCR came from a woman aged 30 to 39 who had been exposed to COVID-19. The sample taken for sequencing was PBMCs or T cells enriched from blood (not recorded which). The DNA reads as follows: TGCGCCACCCGGGGGGGTACTCATGGCTACACCTTC. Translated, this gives CATRGGTHGYTF.